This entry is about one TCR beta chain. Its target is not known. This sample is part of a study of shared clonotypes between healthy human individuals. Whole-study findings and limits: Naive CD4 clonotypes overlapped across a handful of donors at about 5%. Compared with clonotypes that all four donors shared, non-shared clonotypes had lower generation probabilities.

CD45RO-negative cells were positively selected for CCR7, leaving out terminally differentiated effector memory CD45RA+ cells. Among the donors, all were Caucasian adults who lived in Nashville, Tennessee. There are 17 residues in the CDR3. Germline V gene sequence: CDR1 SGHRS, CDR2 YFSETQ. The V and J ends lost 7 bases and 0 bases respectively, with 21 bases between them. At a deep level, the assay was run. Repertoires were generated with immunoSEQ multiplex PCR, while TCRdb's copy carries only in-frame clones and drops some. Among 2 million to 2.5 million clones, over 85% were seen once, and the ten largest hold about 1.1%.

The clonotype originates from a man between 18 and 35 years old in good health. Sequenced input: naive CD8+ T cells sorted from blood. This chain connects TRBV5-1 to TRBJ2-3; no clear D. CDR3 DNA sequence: TGCGCCAGCCAGGAAAGTCTGGGCTATTCTAGCACAGATACGCAGTATTTT. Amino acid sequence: CASQESLGYSSTDTQYF.